A single sample gave rise to the 21 T cell receptor beta chains below, sequenced in a study of blood T cell repertoires in COVID-19. Sequencing used immunoSEQ multiplex PCR; TCRdb keeps in-frame clones, though not all of them. The repertoire has under 120,000 clones, approximately 90% of them found once; the top ten carry approximately 29%. Sequenced material: peripheral blood. The source is a woman older than 75 with acute or convalescent COVID-19.

The gene calls are TRBV30 and TRBJ1-6, with D uncertain. The CDR3 is 13 amino acids. Germline CDR1 reads GTSNPN; CDR2 reads SVGIG (reference sequence). The V end lost 3 bases, the J end lost 12 bases, and 15 bases lay between the germline ends. The CDR3 protein is CAWSHLLRGPLHF. In nucleotides, the CDR3 is TGTGCCTGGAGCCACTTACTACGGGGACCCCTCCACTTT.

This rearrangement joins TRBV10-3 to TRBJ1-2; D unclear. V lost 0 bases, J lost 5 bases, and 13 bases lay in between. The CDR3 is 15 amino acids. Germline V gives CDR1 ENHRY, CDR2 SYGVKD. CDR3 loop: CAISESRGGSYGYTF. The DNA for the CDR3 is TGTGCCATCAGTGAGTCGCGGGGAGGGTCATATGGCTACACCTTC.

This clone was seen more than once but under ten times. The chain is built from TRBV19 and TRBJ1-4, with 9 bases identical to TRBD1. Germline V lookup: CDR1 LNHDA, CDR2 SQIVND (reference sequence). The V gene end was trimmed by 5 bases and the J gene end by 7 bases; junction bases not matched to a gene: 11. This CDR3 is 16 amino acids long. The CDR3 loop is CASSSTGGTTFEKLFF. Written as DNA, the CDR3 is TGTGCCAGTAGTTCAACAGGGGGCACTACCTTTGAAAAACTGTTTTTT. Combining the CDR3 with reference TRBV19 and TRBJ1-4 gives the whole variable domain DGGITQSPKYLFRKEGQNVTLSCEQNLNHDAMYWYRQDPGQGLRLIYYSQIVNDFQKGDIAEGYSVSREKKESFPLTVTSAQKNPTAFYLCASSSTGGTTFEKLFFGSGTQLSVL.

The chain carries TRBV7-9 and TRBJ1-2; weak D call: TRBD1 (5 bases). The CDR3 is 15 amino acids. V lost 2 bases and J 7 bases, leaving 17 bases between the germline ends. Per the germline V gene, CDR1 is SEHNR and CDR2 is FQNEAQ (reference sequence). DNA of the CDR3: TGTGCCAGCAGCTTATTCCGTTCGGGGGTCAGTGGCTACACCTTC. Its protein product is CASSLFRSGVSGYTF.

The chain recombines TRBV19 with TRBJ1-5; D gene ambiguous. V lost 6 bases to trimming and J lost 0 bases, with 9 bases between them. Germline CDR1 LNHDA, CDR2 SQIVND (reference sequence). The CDR3 totals 14 residues. CDR3 amino acids: CASSLAVSNQPQHF. The CDR3 DNA reads as TGTGCCAGTAGCCTTGCAGTTAGCAATCAGCCCCAGCATTTT.

This chain uses TRBV2 with TRBJ2-5, with TRBD2 matching over 7 bases. CDR1 is SNHLY, CDR2 FYNNEI, per germline. CDR3 length equals 15 residues. The ends lost 5 bases at V and 1 base at J; junction bases unmatched: 7. The CDR3 DNA follows: TGTGCCAGCAGTATACGAGCGGGGTCCCAAGAGACCCAGTACTTC. It yields the protein CASSIRAGSQETQYF.

This clone was seen just once. This chain joins TRBV3-1 (or the pseudogene TRBV3-2) and TRBJ2-7; maybe TRBD1 (5 bases). The germline V and J ends were trimmed by 0 bases and 3 bases, with 18 bases remaining between them. The CDR3 has 17 amino acids. Germline V gene data show CDR1 as LGHDT and CDR2 as YNNKEL (reference sequence). The CDR3 region has the DNA TGTGCCAGCAGCCAAGAAGTGGGCAGGGTTAATCGCTACGAGCAGTACTTC. Its protein product is CASSQEVGRVNRYEQYF.

In this sample, this clone turned up a few times. The chain links TRBV29-1 to TRBJ2-3; 7 positions match TRBD1. The CDR3 runs 14 residues. The germline CDR1 and CDR2 sequences are SQVTM and ANQGSEA. The V and J ends lost 3 bases and 4 bases, in that order; junction bases with no gene match: 7. CDR3 loop: CSVESQGEPDTQYF. For the CDR3, the DNA is TGCAGCGTTGAGTCGCAGGGGGAACCAGATACGCAGTATTTT.

This chain joins TRBV5-6 and TRBJ1-3; D is undetermined. Germline lookup yields CDR1 SGHDT and CDR2 YYEEEE. The ends were cut back, 2 bases at V and 5 bases at J, with 11 bases in the middle. The CDR3 spans 14 residues. CDR3 residues: CASSFGFSRNTIYF. The CDR3, as DNA: TGTGCCAGCAGCTTCGGGTTTTCGAGAAACACCATATATTTT.

The chain carries TRBV19 and TRBJ2-5, with 7 bases matching TRBD1. Germline CDR1 and CDR2: LNHDA and SQIVND (reference sequence). The CDR3 totals 15 residues. V shed 0 bases, J shed 6 bases, and the junction held 7 bases outside the gene matches. For the CDR3, the DNA is TGTGCCAGTAGTATAGATCGGGGCAGGGGGAAGACCCAGTACTTC. This sequence encodes CASSIDRGRGKTQYF.

This rearrangement joins TRBV3-1 (or the pseudogene TRBV3-2) to TRBJ2-4; D might be TRBD2 (7 bases). The germline V and J ends were trimmed by 6 bases and 4 bases, with 13 bases remaining between them. Germline V gene lookup returns CDR1 LGHDT and CDR2 YNNKEL (reference sequence). The CDR3 spans 14 residues. The CDR3 sequence is CASSMGGGKNIQYF. The CDR3 DNA is TGTGCCAGCAGTATGGGAGGGGGGAAAAACATTCAGTACTTC.

The gene calls are TRBV5-5 and TRBJ2-1; tentative D call: TRBD1 (6 bases). Per germline, CDR1 SGHKS and CDR2 YYEKEE (reference sequence). V dropped 0 bases and J dropped 4 bases, with 11 bases sitting between them. The CDR3 extends over 15 amino acids. CDR3 bases: TGTGCCAGCAGCTTGGCACCGGGACATTACAATGAGCAGTTCTTC. Residues: CASSLAPGHYNEQFF. The full variable domain, completed using reference TRBV5-5 and TRBJ2-1, is DAGVTQSPTHLIKTRGQQVTLRCSPISGHKSVSWYQQVLGQGPQFIFQYYEKEERGRGNFPDRFSARQFPNYSSELNVNALLLGDSALYLCASSLAPGHYNEQFFGPGTRLTVL.

This chain links TRBV28 with TRBJ2-4; TRBD1 matches 7 bases. The CDR3 consists of 14 residues. Germline V gives CDR1 MDHEN, CDR2 SYDVKM. V was clipped by 3 bases and J by 6 bases; unmatched bases: 5. Here the CDR3 DNA reads TGTGCCAGCAGTTTTTGGGCAGGGGGAAACATTCAGTACTTC. Translation gives CASSFWAGGNIQYF. The variable domain in full, with the rest retrieved from reference TRBV28 and TRBJ2-4, is DVKVTQSSRYLVKRTGEKVFLECVQDMDHENMFWYRQDPGLGLRLIYFSYDVKMKEKGDIPEGYSVSREKKERFSLILESASTNQTSMYLCASSFWAGGNIQYFGAGTRLSVL.

This chain's CDR3 is CASSRTGSGNYGYTF. In nucleotides, the CDR3 is TGCGCCAGCAGCCGGACAGGGTCCGGGAACTATGGCTACACCTTC. V usage is TRBV4-1 and J usage is TRBJ1-2; 8 bases are shared with TRBD1. The J segment lost 2 bases and the V segment lost 4 bases, leaving 6 bases of the junction unmatched. Germline V gene lookup returns CDR1 MGHRA and CDR2 YSYEKL. The length of the CDR3 is 15 residues.

This sequence joins TRBV24-1 and TRBJ2-3, with D uncertain. V lost 4 bases and J 2 bases, leaving 6 bases between the germline ends. The germline V gene has CDR1 KGHDR and CDR2 SFDVKD. The CDR3 consists of 13 residues. The CDR3 loop is CATSDQSTDTQYF. CDR3 DNA: TGTGCCACCAGTGACCAGTCCACAGATACGCAGTATTTT.

J is TRBJ2-5 and V is TRBV5-5, with D uncertain. V was cut by 0 bases and J by 5 bases, with 11 bases left in between. The V gene's germline CDR1 is SGHKS and CDR2 YYEKEE (reference sequence). This CDR3 contains 14 residues. The CDR3, as DNA: TGTGCCAGCAGCTTGGGGGCTCATAGGGAGACCCAGTACTTC. Its protein is CASSLGAHRETQYF. Supplemented by reference TRBV5-5 and TRBJ2-5, the full variable domain reads DAGVTQSPTHLIKTRGQQVTLRCSPISGHKSVSWYQQVLGQGPQFIFQYYEKEERGRGNFPDRFSARQFPNYSSELNVNALLLGDSALYLCASSLGAHRETQYFGPGTRLLVL.

The V call is TRBV27, the J call TRBJ2-2, with D possibly TRBD1 on 7 matching bases. The CDR3 runs 14 residues. Germline values: CDR1 MNHEY, CDR2 SMNVEV (reference sequence). Trimming removed 5 bases at V and 5 bases at J, with 12 bases between. CDR3 in amino acids: CASSAGQPTGELFF. The CDR3 nucleotides read TGTGCCAGCAGTGCGGGACAGCCGACCGGGGAGCTGTTTTTT.

The V gene is TRBV19, the J gene TRBJ1-3, with 8 bases fitting TRBD1. This CDR3 region has 15 residues. Trimming took 5 bases from V and 1 from J; bases not matched to a gene: 4. Germline CDR1 and CDR2: LNHDA and SQIVND (reference sequence). CDR3 nucleotide sequence: TGTGCCAGTAGTCCCCGGGACAGGTCTGGAAACACCATATATTTT. Its translation: CASSPRDRSGNTIYF. Full variable domain (missing parts from reference TRBV19 and TRBJ1-3): DGGITQSPKYLFRKEGQNVTLSCEQNLNHDAMYWYRQDPGQGLRLIYYSQIVNDFQKGDIAEGYSVSREKKESFPLTVTSAQKNPTAFYLCASSPRDRSGNTIYFGEGSWLTVV.

The chain uses TRBV5-5 and TRBJ2-2; TRBD2 is a possible D gene (5 bases). V lost 4 bases, J lost 1 base, and 11 bases lay in between. This CDR3 is built from 15 residues. CDR1 SGHKS and CDR2 YYEKEE come from the germline V gene (reference sequence). CDR3 DNA: TGTGCCAGCAGCCGGGAACAGCTGAACACCGGGGAGCTGTTTTTT. Translation: CASSREQLNTGELFF.

V gene TRBV21-1 combines with J gene TRBJ1-1; the table gives TRBD1 as D, unverified against the DNA. TRBV21-1 is assigned pseudogene status. The CDR3 is 18 amino acids. CDR3 in DNA: TGTGCCAGCAGCAATCGACGGGCAGGGGGCTGGTCGGGCACTGAAGCTTTCTTT. This sequence encodes CASSNRRAGGWSGTEAFF.

This clone was counted a few times. The chain has TRBV7-8 and TRBJ2-4, with D possibly TRBD1 on 5 matching bases. The CDR3 runs 18 residues. The V end was cut by 5 bases, the J end by 0 bases, with 20 bases between. Germline loops: CDR1 SGHVS, CDR2 FQNEAQ. CDR3 region: CASSPSSDSPIAKNIQYF. In DNA form, the CDR3 reads TGTGCCAGCAGCCCAAGTTCAGACAGCCCGATAGCCAAAAACATTCAGTACTTC.